The 16 T cell receptor beta chains reported below all come from one sample, sequenced in a study of T-cell reconstitution after alpha-beta-depleted transplantation in children. This sample's TCRbeta library carried unique molecular identifier barcodes. TCRdb used MiXCR to reprocess the PCR reads, holding one entry per CDR3 protein. Of 700,000 to 950,000 distinct CDR3 sequences detected, 15% to 20% appear once; the ten largest clones hold roughly 4.8%. The sequences come from PBMCs, mostly from graft donor cells, collected 360 days after TCRalphabeta/CD19-depleted stem cell transplant. These receptor sequences come from a male patient under 18 who had a stem cell transplant for acute lymphoblastic leukemia, so the T cells may come from the graft donor.

This clonotype was seen ten or more times. This chain connects TRBV12-3 or TRBV12-4 to TRBJ2-5; D perhaps matches TRBD2 (5 bases). CDR3 length equals 16 residues. Trimming cost V 6 bases and J 7 bases, with 24 bases left between them. The CDR3: CASSSPPKDYGRTQYF. CDR3 nucleotides: TGTGCCAGCAGCTCTCCACCGAAAGACTACGGGCGGACCCAGTACTTC.

About this clonotype: At one of its ends the junction is not consistent with the germline gene, which may arise from a read error. The gene calls are TRBV20-1 and TRBJ2-1; 12 positions match TRBD2. The CDR3 totals 18 residues. Germline V lookup: CDR1 DFQATT, CDR2 SNEGSKA (reference sequence). The CDR3 bases are TGCAGTTCTAGAGATGAACTAGCGGGAGGCCCCTCCTACAATGAGCAGTTCTTC. Its protein is CSSRDELAGGPSYNEQFF.

The chain couples TRBV23-1 to TRBJ2-5; weak D call: TRBD2 (5 bases). TRBV23-1 is known as an ORF, though its function is uncertain. Between the trimmed V and J ends, which lost 0 bases and 0 bases, there was a span of 20 bases. This CDR3 comprises 19 residues. CDR3 bases: TGCGCCAGCAGTCAATCTCGGGCTAGCCCCGTACCGTACCAAGAGACCCAGTACTTC. It encodes CASSQSRASPVPYQETQYF.

This clonotype was detected only a few times. The gene calls are TRBV5-5 and TRBJ1-1; D is perhaps TRBD1 (6 bases). The CDR3 loop spans 14 amino acids. V gave up 3 bases and J gave up 1 base, with 10 bases separating them. Per germline, CDR1 SGHKS and CDR2 YYEKEE (reference sequence). The CDR3 loop reads CASSWPGANTEAFF. The CDR3 region has the DNA TGTGCCAGCAGCTGGCCGGGGGCGAACACTGAAGCTTTCTTT. The entire variable domain, with the rest obtained from reference TRBV5-5 and TRBJ1-1, is as follows: DAGVTQSPTHLIKTRGQQVTLRCSPISGHKSVSWYQQVLGQGPQFIFQYYEKEERGRGNFPDRFSARQFPNYSSELNVNALLLGDSALYLCASSWPGANTEAFFGQGTRLTVV.

This clonotype was counted between two and nine times. The chain links TRBV27 to TRBJ2-7; possibly TRBD1 for D (6 bases). Trimming stripped 6 bases from V and 3 bases from J, with 12 bases between. Germline V lookup: CDR1 MNHEY, CDR2 SMNVEV (reference sequence). This CDR3 is built from 13 residues. CDR3 in amino acids: CASRQQGNYEQYF. For the CDR3, the DNA is TGTGCCAGCAGACAGCAGGGGAACTACGAGCAGTACTTC.

The sample holds a few counts of this clonotype. The CDR3 loop is CASSGIRVAGLLPFQETQYF. The CDR3 DNA is TGTGCCAGCAGTGGAATTCGGGTAGCGGGCCTTCTTCCTTTTCAAGAGACCCAGTACTTC. The chain links TRBV12-3 or TRBV12-4 to TRBJ2-5, with 7 bases that match TRBD2. V dropped 5 bases and J dropped 2; count of bases not matched to a gene: 23. This CDR3 spans 20 amino acids.

The table lists this clonotype with a few counts. CDR3 in amino acids: CASSFFCQADRDDYEQYF. The CDR3 DNA sequence: TGTGCCAGCAGCTTTTTCTGCCAGGCCGACAGGGATGACTACGAGCAGTACTTC. This rearrangement joins TRBV7-3 to TRBJ2-7; TRBD1 matches at 7 bases. This CDR3 region has 18 residues. The V gene's germline CDR1 is SGHTA and CDR2 FQGTGA. V trimming: 3 bases; J trimming: 3 bases; junction bases outside the gene matches: 17.

This chain joins TRBV6-1 and TRBJ2-2; unclear D gene. V was cut by 2 bases and J by 0 bases, with 7 bases left in between. Germline lookup yields CDR1 MNHNS and CDR2 SASEGT. The CDR3 runs 15 residues. The CDR3 is CASSEHPANTGELFF. Written as DNA, the CDR3 is TGTGCCAGCAGTGAACACCCAGCGAACACCGGGGAGCTGTTTTTT.

The V call is TRBV7-3, the J call TRBJ2-2; D gene unclear. Germline V gene lookup returns CDR1 SGHTA and CDR2 FQGTGA. This CDR3 is built from 13 residues. Trimming cost V 5 bases and J 1 base, with 5 bases left between them. The chain's CDR3 is CASSTMNTGELFF. The CDR3 coding sequence is TGTGCCAGCAGCACAATGAACACCGGGGAGCTGTTTTTT. Filled out from reference TRBV7-3 and TRBJ2-2, the complete variable domain reads GAGVSQTPSNKVTEKGKYVELRCDPISGHTALYWYRQSLGQGPEFLIYFQGTGAADDSGLPNDRFFAVRPEGSVSTLKIQRTERGDSAVYLCASSTMNTGELFFGEGSRLTVL.

This clonotype showed up just a few times. The chain carries TRBV12-3 or TRBV12-4 and TRBJ1-5, with 8 bases fitting TRBD1. The CDR3 consists of 12 residues. After removal of 7 bases from V and 7 bases from J, the junction contained 3 bases not matched to a gene. CDR3 residues: CASKTGGQPQHF. The CDR3 bases are TGTGCCAGCAAAACAGGGGGGCAGCCCCAGCATTTT.

This clonotype was seen only a few times. The rearrangement links TRBV7-3 to TRBJ2-5; no definite D call. Per the germline V gene, CDR1 is SGHTA and CDR2 is FQGTGA. Deletions cut 0 bases from V and 5 bases from J, with 13 bases between. The CDR3 totals 15 residues. In DNA form, the CDR3 reads TGTGCCAGCAGCTTAACCTTAGGGCCCCGTGAGACCCAGTACTTC. This gives the protein CASSLTLGPRETQYF.

The chain joins TRBV27 to TRBJ2-7, with D possibly being TRBD2 (6 bases). Germline loops: CDR1 MNHEY, CDR2 SMNVEV (reference sequence). This CDR3 has 16 amino acids. V lost 5 bases to trimming and J lost 2 bases, with 19 bases between them. The CDR3 loop reads CASSPGPRRVTYEQYF. The DNA for the CDR3 is TGTGCCAGCAGTCCCGGGCCTCGGAGGGTAACCTACGAGCAGTACTTC.

The chain is built from TRBV29-1 and TRBJ2-2, with a tentative D call TRBD1 (6 bases). The length of the CDR3 is 16 residues. Germline CDR1 reads SQVTM; CDR2 reads ANQGSEA. With 6 bases removed from V and 0 bases from J, the gap between germline ends came to 17 bases. The CDR3: CSVYSARGPNTGELFF. As DNA, the CDR3 is TGCAGCGTCTACTCGGCCAGGGGACCGAACACCGGGGAGCTGTTTTTT.

This clonotype has only a few counts. This chain uses TRBV24-1 with TRBJ2-1, with D tentatively TRBD1 or TRBD2 (5 bases each). Trimming pared 7 bases from V and 6 bases from J, leaving 15 bases between. The CDR3 covers 14 residues. Germline CDR1 and CDR2: KGHDR and SFDVKD. The DNA for the CDR3 is TGTGCCACCAGACCCCCCAAGAGGGGCAATGAGCAGTTCTTC. This codes for CATRPPKRGNEQFF.

This clonotype was seen only a few times. This chain connects TRBV5-6 to TRBJ2-2, with 9 positions matching TRBD2. This CDR3 has 16 amino acids. Germline values: CDR1 SGHDT, CDR2 YYEEEE. Germline trimming cut 0 bases from V and 5 bases from J; bases unmatched to any gene: 5. CDR3 residues: CASSLVREGLTGELFF. The CDR3 nucleotides are TGTGCCAGCAGCTTGGTGCGGGAGGGCCTGACCGGGGAGCTGTTTTTT.

Turning to this clonotype: One base away lies a much larger clone, so this may be a sequencing read error. This chain connects TRBV7-3 to TRBJ2-1; 14 bases match TRBD2. Trimming removed 4 bases from V and 11 bases from J; junction bases left unmatched: 10. CDR3 length equals 16 residues. Germline lookup yields CDR1 SGHTA and CDR2 FQGTGA. CDR3 in amino acids: CASSSAGTSGSNQQFF. The DNA of the CDR3 is TGTGCCAGCAGCTCCGCCGGGACTAGCGGGAGTAATCAGCAGTTCTTC.